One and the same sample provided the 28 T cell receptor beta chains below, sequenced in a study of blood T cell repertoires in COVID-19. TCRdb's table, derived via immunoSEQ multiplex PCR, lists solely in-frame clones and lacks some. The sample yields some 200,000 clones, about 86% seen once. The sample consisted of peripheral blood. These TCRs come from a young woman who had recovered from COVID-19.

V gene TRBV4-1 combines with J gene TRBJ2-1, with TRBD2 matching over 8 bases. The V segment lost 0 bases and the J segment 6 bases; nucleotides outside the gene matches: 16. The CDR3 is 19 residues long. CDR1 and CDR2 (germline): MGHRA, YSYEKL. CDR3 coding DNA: TGCGCCAGCAGCCAAGACGAGACTAGCGTTAAACTATGGGTCAATGAGCAGTTCTTC. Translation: CASSQDETSVKLWVNEQFF.

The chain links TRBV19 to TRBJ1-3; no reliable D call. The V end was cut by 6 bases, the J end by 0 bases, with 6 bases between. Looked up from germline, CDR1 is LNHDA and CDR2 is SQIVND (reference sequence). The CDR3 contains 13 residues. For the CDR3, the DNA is TGTGCCAGTAGACAAAACTCTGGAAACACCATATATTTT. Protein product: CASRQNSGNTIYF.

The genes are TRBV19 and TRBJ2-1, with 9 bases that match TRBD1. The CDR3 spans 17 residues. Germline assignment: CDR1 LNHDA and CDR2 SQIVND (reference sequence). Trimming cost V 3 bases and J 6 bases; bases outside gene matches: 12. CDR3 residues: CASSIGDRDRASNEQFF. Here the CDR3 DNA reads TGTGCCAGTAGTATTGGGGACCGGGACAGGGCTAGCAATGAGCAGTTCTTC.

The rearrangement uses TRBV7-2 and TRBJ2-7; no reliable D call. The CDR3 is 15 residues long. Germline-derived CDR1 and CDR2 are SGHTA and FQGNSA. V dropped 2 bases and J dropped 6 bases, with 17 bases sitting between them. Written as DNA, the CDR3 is TGTGCCAGCAGCTTAATCGCGTTTGCCCCCTCCGAGCAGTACTTC. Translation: CASSLIAFAPSEQYF.

CDR3 region: CASSLFPGANTGELFF. The CDR3 coding sequence is TGTGCCAGCAGTTTATTCCCAGGGGCGAACACCGGGGAGCTGTTTTTT. The chain recombines TRBV27 with TRBJ2-2; a possible D gene is TRBD1 (6 bases). In germline, CDR1 is MNHEY, CDR2 SMNVEV (reference sequence). The CDR3 contains 16 residues. V was pared by 1 base and J by 0 bases, with 9 bases between.

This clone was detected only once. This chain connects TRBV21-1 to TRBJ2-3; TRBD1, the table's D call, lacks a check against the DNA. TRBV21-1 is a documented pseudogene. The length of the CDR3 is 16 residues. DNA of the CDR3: TGTGCCAGCAGCAAGTGGACATCGCCTTTAACAGATACGCAGTATTTT. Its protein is CASSKWTSPLTDTQYF.

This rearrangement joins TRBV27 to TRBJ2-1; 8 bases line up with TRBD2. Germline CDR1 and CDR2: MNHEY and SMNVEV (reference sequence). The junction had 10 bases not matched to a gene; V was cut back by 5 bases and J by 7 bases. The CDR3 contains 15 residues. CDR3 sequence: CASSRLGTSHNEQFF. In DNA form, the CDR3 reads TGTGCCAGCAGTCGACTCGGGACTAGTCATAATGAGCAGTTCTTC.

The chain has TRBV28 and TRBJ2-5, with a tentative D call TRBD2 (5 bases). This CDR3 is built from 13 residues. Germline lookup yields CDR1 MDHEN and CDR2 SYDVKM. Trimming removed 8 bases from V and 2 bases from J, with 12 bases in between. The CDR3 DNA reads TGTGCCAGCCGAAGCGGCTCACAAGAGACCCAGTACTTC. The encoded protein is CASRSGSQETQYF.

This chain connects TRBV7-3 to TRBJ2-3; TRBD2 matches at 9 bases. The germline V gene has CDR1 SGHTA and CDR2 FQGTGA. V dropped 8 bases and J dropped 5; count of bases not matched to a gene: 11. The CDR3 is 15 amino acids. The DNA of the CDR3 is TGTGCCAGCTCGGAGGCGGGAGGGAACGTAGATACGCAGTATTTT. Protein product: CASSEAGGNVDTQYF.

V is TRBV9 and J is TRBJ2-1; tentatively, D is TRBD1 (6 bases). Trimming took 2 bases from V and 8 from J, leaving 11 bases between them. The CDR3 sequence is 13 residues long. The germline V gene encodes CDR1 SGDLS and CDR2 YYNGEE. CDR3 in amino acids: CASSVRGWHEQFF. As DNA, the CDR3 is TGTGCCAGCAGCGTCAGGGGATGGCATGAGCAGTTCTTC. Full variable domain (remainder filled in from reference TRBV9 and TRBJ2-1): DSGVTQTPKHLITATGQRVTLRCSPRSGDLSVYWYQQSLDQGLQFLIQYYNGEERAKGNILERFSAQQFPDLHSELNLSSLELGDSALYFCASSVRGWHEQFFGPGTRLTVL.

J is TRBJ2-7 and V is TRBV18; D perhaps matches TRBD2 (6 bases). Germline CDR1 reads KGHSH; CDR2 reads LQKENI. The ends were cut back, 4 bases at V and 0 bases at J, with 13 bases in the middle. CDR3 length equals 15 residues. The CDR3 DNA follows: TGTGCCAGCTCACGGATAGTAGCGGCCTCCTACGAGCAGTACTTC. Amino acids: CASSRIVAASYEQYF.

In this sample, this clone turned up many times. The CDR3 spells CASSLGLHTGELFF. The CDR3 nucleotides read TGTGCCAGCAGCTTAGGGCTGCATACCGGGGAGCTGTTTTTT. J is TRBJ2-2 and V is TRBV7-2, with no clear D. The CDR3 has 14 amino acids. Trimming took 1 base from V and 5 from J, leaving 8 bases between them. Germline CDR1 and CDR2: SGHTA and FQGNSA.

DNA of the CDR3: TGTGCCTGTGTTACTAGCGGGAAACCAGATACGCAGTATTTT. It encodes CACVTSGKPDTQYF. The chain employs TRBV27 and TRBJ2-3, with 10 bases identical to TRBD2. The germline V gene has CDR1 MNHEY and CDR2 SMNVEV (reference sequence). The length of the CDR3 is 14 residues. V lost 11 bases and J lost 4; bases outside the gene matches: 9.

CDR3: CASTIRAGDGAQHF. As DNA, the CDR3 is TGTGCCAGCACTATCAGGGCTGGCGATGGGGCCCAGCATTTT. This chain links TRBV2 with TRBJ1-5; D perhaps matches TRBD1 (5 bases). The CDR3 length is 14 residues. Trimming cost V 7 bases and J 11 bases, with 21 bases left between them. Per the germline V gene, CDR1 is SNHLY and CDR2 is FYNNEI.

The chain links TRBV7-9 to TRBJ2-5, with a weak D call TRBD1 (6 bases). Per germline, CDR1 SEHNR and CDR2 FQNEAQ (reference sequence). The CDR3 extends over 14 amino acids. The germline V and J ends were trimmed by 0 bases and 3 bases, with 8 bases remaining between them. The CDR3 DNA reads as TGTGCCAGCAGCTTAGCGTCAGGGGAAGAGACCCAGTACTTC. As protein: CASSLASGEETQYF.

For the CDR3, the DNA is TGTGCCAGCAGTCCGTTACTCCAATTCCTGTTCTTC. Its protein product is CASSPLLQFLFF. The chain is built from TRBV28 and TRBJ2-1, with no clear D. The CDR3 totals 12 residues. Between the trimmed V and J ends, which lost 5 bases and 15 bases, there was a span of 17 bases. Germline values: CDR1 MDHEN, CDR2 SYDVKM.

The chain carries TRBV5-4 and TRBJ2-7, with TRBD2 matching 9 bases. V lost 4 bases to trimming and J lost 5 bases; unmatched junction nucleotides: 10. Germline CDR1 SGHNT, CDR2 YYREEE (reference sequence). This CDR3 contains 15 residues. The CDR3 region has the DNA TGTGCCAGCAGCCCAACGGGGATAGCGGGAGACGAGCAGTACTTC. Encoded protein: CASSPTGIAGDEQYF.

In nucleotides, the CDR3 is TGTGCCAGCAGCATTGTTCACTCCTACAATGAGCAGTTCTTC. This encodes CASSIVHSYNEQFF. The V gene is TRBV7-2, the J gene TRBJ2-1; D gene unclear. Deletions cut 5 bases from V and 0 bases from J, with 8 bases between. The germline CDR1 and CDR2 sequences are SGHTA and FQGNSA. The CDR3 covers 14 residues.

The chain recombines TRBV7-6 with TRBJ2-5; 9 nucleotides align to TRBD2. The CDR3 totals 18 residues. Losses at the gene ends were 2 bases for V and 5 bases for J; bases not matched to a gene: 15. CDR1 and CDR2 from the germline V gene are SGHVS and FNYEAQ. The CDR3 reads CASSLWYRASGTRETQYF. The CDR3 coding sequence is TGTGCCAGCAGCTTATGGTATCGGGCTAGCGGGACGAGGGAGACCCAGTACTTC.

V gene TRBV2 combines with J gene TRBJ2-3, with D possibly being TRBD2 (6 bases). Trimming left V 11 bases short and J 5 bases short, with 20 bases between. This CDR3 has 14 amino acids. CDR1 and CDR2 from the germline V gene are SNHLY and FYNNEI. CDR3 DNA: TGTGCCTTGGCTCCTAGCGTCTTCGTAGATACGCAGTATTTT. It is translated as CALAPSVFVDTQYF.

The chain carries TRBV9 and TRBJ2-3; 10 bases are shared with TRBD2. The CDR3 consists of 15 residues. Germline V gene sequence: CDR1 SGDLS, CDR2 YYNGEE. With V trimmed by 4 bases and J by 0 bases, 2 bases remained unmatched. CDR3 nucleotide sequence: TGTGCCAGCAGCTGGACTAGCGGTAGCACAGATACGCAGTATTTT. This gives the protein CASSWTSGSTDTQYF.

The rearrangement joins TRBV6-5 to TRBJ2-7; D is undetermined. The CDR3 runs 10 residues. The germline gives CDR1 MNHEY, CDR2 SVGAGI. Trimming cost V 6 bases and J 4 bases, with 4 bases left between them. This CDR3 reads CASSEYEQYF. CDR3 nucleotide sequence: TGTGCCAGCAGCGAGTACGAGCAGTACTTC.

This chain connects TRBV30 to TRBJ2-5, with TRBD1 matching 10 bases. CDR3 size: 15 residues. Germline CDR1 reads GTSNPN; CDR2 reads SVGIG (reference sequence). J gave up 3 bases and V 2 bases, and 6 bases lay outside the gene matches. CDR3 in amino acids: CAWSPRTGGKETQYF. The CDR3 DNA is TGTGCCTGGAGTCCGAGGACAGGGGGAAAAGAGACCCAGTACTTC.

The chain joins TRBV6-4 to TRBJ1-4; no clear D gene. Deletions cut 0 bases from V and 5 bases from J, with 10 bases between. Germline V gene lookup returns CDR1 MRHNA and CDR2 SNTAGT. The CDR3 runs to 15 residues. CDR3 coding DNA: TGTGCCAGCAGTGACTCCGCAGCGGACAATGAAAAACTGTTTTTT. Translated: CASSDSAADNEKLFF.

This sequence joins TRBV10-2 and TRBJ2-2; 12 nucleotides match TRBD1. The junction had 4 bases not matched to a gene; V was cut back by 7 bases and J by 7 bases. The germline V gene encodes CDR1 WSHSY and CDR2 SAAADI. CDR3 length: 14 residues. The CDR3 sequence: CASMGQGADGELFF. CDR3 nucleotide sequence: TGCGCCAGCATGGGACAGGGGGCAGACGGGGAGCTGTTTTTT.

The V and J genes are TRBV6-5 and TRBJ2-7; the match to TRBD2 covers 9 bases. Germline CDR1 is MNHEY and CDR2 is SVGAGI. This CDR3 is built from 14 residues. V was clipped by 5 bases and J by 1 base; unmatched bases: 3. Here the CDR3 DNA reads TGTGCCAGCAGTCTAGCGGGACCGTCCTACGAGCAGTACTTC. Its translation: CASSLAGPSYEQYF.

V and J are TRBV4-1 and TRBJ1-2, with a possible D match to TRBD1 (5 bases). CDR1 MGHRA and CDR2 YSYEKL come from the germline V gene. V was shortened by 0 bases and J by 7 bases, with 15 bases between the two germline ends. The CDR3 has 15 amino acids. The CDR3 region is CASSQDFGGTGGYTF. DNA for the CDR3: TGCGCCAGCAGCCAAGATTTTGGGGGGACTGGTGGCTACACCTTC.

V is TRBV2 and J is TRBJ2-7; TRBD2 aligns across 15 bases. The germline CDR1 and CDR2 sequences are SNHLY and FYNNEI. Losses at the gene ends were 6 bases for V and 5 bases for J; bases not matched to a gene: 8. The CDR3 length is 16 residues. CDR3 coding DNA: TGTGCCAGCAGGGGACTAGCGGGAGGAGCCCGGCACGAGCAGTACTTC. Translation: CASRGLAGGARHEQYF. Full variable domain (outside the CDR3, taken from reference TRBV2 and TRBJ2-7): EPEVTQTPSHQVTQMGQEVILRCVPISNHLYFYWYRQILGQKVEFLVSFYNNEISEKSEIFDDQFSVERPDGSNFTLKIRSTKLEDSAMYFCASRGLAGGARHEQYFGPGTRLTVT.